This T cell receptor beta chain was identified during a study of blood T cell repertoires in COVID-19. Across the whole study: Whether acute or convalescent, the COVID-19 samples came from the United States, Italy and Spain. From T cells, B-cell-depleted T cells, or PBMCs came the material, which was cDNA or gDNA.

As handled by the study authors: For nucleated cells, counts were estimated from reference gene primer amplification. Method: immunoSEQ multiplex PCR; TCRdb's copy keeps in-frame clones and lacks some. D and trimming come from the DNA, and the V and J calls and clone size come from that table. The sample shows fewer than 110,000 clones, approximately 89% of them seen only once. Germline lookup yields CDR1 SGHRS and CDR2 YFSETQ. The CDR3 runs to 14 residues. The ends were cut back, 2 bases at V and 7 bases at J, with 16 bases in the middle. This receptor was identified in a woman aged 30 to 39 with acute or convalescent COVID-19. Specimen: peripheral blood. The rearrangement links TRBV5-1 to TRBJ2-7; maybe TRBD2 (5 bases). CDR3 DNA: TGCGCCAGCAGCTTCGGTTTCGGGGTGAGGGAGCAGTACTTC. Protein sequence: CASSFGFGVREQYF. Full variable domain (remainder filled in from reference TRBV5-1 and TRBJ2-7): KAGVTQTPRYLIKTRGQQVTLSCSPISGHRSVSWYQQTPGQGLQFLFEYFSETQRNKGNFPGRFSGRQFSNSRSEMNVSTLELGDSALYLCASSFGFGVREQYFGPGTRLTVT.